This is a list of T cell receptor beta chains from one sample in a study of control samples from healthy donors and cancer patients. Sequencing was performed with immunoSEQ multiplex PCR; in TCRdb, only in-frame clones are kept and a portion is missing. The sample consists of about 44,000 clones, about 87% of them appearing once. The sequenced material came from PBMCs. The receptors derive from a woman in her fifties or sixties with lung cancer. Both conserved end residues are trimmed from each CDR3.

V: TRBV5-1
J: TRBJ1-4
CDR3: ASNLEGQGNEKLF

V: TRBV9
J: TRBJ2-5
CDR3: ASSWGASSQETQY

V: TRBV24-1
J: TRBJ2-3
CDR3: ATSDSRLGTDTQY

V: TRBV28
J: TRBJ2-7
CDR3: ASSSTGPYFYEQY

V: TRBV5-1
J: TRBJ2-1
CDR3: ASSNSAGVNNEQF

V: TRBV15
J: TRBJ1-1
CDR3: ATSKLTVNTEAF

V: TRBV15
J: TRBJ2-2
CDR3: ATSGPRGRGGELF

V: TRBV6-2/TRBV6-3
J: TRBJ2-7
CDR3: ASSYGILFQYEQY

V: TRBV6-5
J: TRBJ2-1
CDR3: ASSRTGSYNEQF

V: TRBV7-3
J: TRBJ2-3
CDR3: ASSSTDTQY

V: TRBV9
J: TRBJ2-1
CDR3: ASSPRGGGVPYNEQF

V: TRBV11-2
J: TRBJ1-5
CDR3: ASSPRTGSNQPQH

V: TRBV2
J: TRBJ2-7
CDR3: ASKLGAGGLLSEQY

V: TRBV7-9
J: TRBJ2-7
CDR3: ASSLIPLGRGRWSYEQY